Below are 29 T cell receptor beta chains sequenced from a single sample in a study of blood T cell repertoires in COVID-19. Measured with immunoSEQ multiplex PCR; TCRdb has only the in-frame clones, and not every one. The sample contains about 180,000 clones, roughly 85% of which appear only once. Specimen: peripheral blood. The receptors here all came from a woman in her 70s with acute or convalescent COVID-19.

The chain uses TRBV5-6 and TRBJ2-5, with D perhaps matching TRBD1 (6 bases). The germline gives CDR1 SGHDT, CDR2 YYEEEE. CDR3 length: 13 amino acids. V lost 2 bases and J 4 bases, leaving 9 bases between the germline ends. CDR3 residues: CASSFNRAETQYF. In nucleotides, the CDR3 is TGTGCCAGCAGCTTCAACAGGGCAGAGACCCAGTACTTC.

This sequence joins TRBV2 and TRBJ2-1, with 8 nucleotides matching TRBD2. CDR3 length: 15 amino acids. Germline CDR1 SNHLY, CDR2 FYNNEI. After removal of 2 bases from V and 9 bases from J, the junction contained 9 bases not matched to a gene. CDR3 protein: CASSERREGRAEQFF. CDR3 nucleotides: TGTGCCAGCAGTGAACGCCGGGAGGGCCGCGCTGAGCAGTTCTTC.

The CDR3, as DNA: TGTGCCAGCAGACGGGGGGTTAAGGATGAAAAACTGTTTTTT. Encoded protein: CASRRGVKDEKLFF. The chain is built from TRBV2 and TRBJ1-4; weak D call: TRBD1 (5 bases). The CDR3 totals 14 residues. Germline V lookup: CDR1 SNHLY, CDR2 FYNNEI. V lost 6 bases to trimming and J lost 6 bases, with 14 bases between them.

The chain carries TRBV10-3 and TRBJ1-2, with D perhaps matching TRBD1 (5 bases). CDR3 length equals 14 residues. Germline CDR1 reads ENHRY; CDR2 reads SYGVKD. Trimming removed 3 bases from V and 6 bases from J, with 14 bases in between. Written as DNA, the CDR3 is TGTGCCATCAGTGATTTGTCAGGGCAGGATGGCTACACCTTC. Its translation: CAISDLSGQDGYTF.

The rearrangement joins TRBV10-3 to TRBJ2-2; a possible D gene is TRBD2 (6 bases). The germline V gene encodes CDR1 ENHRY and CDR2 SYGVKD. The CDR3 is 13 residues long. Trimming pared 7 bases from V and 4 bases from J, leaving 10 bases between. As DNA, the CDR3 is TGTGCCATCATGTGGGACTCCACCGGGGAGCTGTTTTTT. This sequence encodes CAIMWDSTGELFF.

The sample holds one count of this clone. The J gene is TRBJ1-5, the V gene TRBV28; D not certain. V lost 7 bases and J lost 0, with 10 bases in between. Germline V gives CDR1 MDHEN, CDR2 SYDVKM. CDR3 size: 14 residues. The CDR3 reads CASTYSFSNQPQHF. DNA of the CDR3: TGTGCCAGCACGTACAGCTTTAGCAATCAGCCCCAGCATTTT.

The rearrangement joins TRBV5-5 to TRBJ2-3, with D possibly matching TRBD2 (6 bases). V dropped 4 bases and J dropped 5 bases, with 14 bases sitting between them. Germline assignment: CDR1 SGHKS and CDR2 YYEKEE (reference sequence). The CDR3 has 14 residues. The CDR3 sequence: CASSDPGRRDTQYF. CDR3 bases: TGTGCCAGCAGCGATCCAGGGAGGAGAGATACGCAGTATTTT. Supplemented by reference TRBV5-5 and TRBJ2-3, the full variable domain reads DAGVTQSPTHLIKTRGQQVTLRCSPISGHKSVSWYQQVLGQGPQFIFQYYEKEERGRGNFPDRFSARQFPNYSSELNVNALLLGDSALYLCASSDPGRRDTQYFGPGTRLTVL.

V is TRBV18 and J is TRBJ2-7; a weak D match, TRBD2 (7 bases). V shed 2 bases and J shed 6 bases, with 14 bases lying between them. Germline lookup yields CDR1 KGHSH and CDR2 LQKENI. CDR3 size: 14 residues. CDR3 residues: CASSPAGAPAEQYF. As DNA, the CDR3 is TGTGCCAGCTCACCAGCGGGGGCTCCCGCCGAGCAGTACTTC.

On this clone: The junction differs from germline at one of its ends, possibly a read error. This chain connects TRBV19 to TRBJ2-3, with 8 bases aligning to TRBD2. Germline values: CDR1 LNHDA, CDR2 SQIVND (reference sequence). The CDR3 contains 14 residues. CDR3 sequence (DNA): TGTGCCAGTAGCATAGCGGGGTCCACAGATACGCAGTATTTT. This gives the protein CASSIAGSTDTQYF.

The J gene is TRBJ1-1, the V gene TRBV5-6, with TRBD1 matching over 8 bases. The germline V gene encodes CDR1 SGHDT and CDR2 YYEEEE. The CDR3 consists of 15 residues. Germline trimming cut 4 bases from V and 1 base from J; bases unmatched to any gene: 6. The CDR3 nucleotides read TGTGCCAGCAGCCGACAGGGGTTGGGGAACACTGAAGCTTTCTTT. This gives the protein CASSRQGLGNTEAFF. Combining the CDR3 with reference TRBV5-6 and TRBJ1-1 gives the whole variable domain DAGVTQSPTHLIKTRGQQVTLRCSPKSGHDTVSWYQQALGQGPQFIFQYYEEEERQRGNFPDRFSGHQFPNYSSELNVNALLLGDSALYLCASSRQGLGNTEAFFGQGTRLTVV.

This clone has just a few counts. The chain uses TRBV7-8 and TRBJ1-4, with 9 nucleotides matching TRBD1. The CDR3 is 14 residues long. With 5 bases clipped from V and 8 bases from J, the junction kept 6 bases outside the gene matches. Germline lookup yields CDR1 SGHVS and CDR2 FQNEAQ. The CDR3 coding sequence is TGTGCCAGCAGCCCCGACAGGGGGGGGGAAAAACTGTTTTTT. It is translated as CASSPDRGGEKLFF.

This sequence joins TRBV7-2 and TRBJ2-7; 8 bases agree with TRBD1. CDR3 length: 14 amino acids. Germline V lookup: CDR1 SGHTA, CDR2 FQGNSA. V trimming: 4 bases; J trimming: 4 bases; junction bases outside the gene matches: 6. DNA for the CDR3: TGTGCCAGCAGCTCGGACAGGGTTAGGTACGAGCAGTACTTC. It translates to CASSSDRVRYEQYF.

This chain uses TRBV2 with TRBJ1-6, with 8 bases fitting TRBD1. This CDR3 is built from 16 residues. The germline CDR1 and CDR2 sequences are SNHLY and FYNNEI. V gave up 6 bases and J gave up 5 bases; unmatched junction bases: 9. CDR3 sequence (DNA): TGTGCCAGCAGCTCGATTTGGACAGGGAATAATTCACCCCTCCACTTT. This translates into CASSSIWTGNNSPLHF.

In this sample, this clone turned up a few times. The chain carries TRBV6-5 and TRBJ1-4, with no clear D. Germline V gene sequence: CDR1 MNHEY, CDR2 SVGAGI. V gave up 0 bases and J gave up 7 bases, with 9 bases separating them. The length of the CDR3 is 14 residues. The CDR3 loop is CASSYSIGGEKLFF. The CDR3 DNA sequence: TGTGCCAGCAGTTACTCTATAGGAGGTGAAAAACTGTTTTTT.

This rearrangement joins TRBV6-5 to TRBJ1-5; 7 bases agree with TRBD1. The CDR3 spans 14 residues. Germline CDR1 and CDR2: MNHEY and SVGAGI. V trimming: 7 bases; J trimming: 3 bases; junction bases outside the gene matches: 6. CDR3 loop: CASKGGSYNQPQHF. Here the CDR3 DNA reads TGTGCCAGCAAAGGGGGCAGCTACAATCAGCCCCAGCATTTT.

The rearrangement joins TRBV6-1 to TRBJ1-1; unclear D gene. Germline CDR1 MNHNS, CDR2 SASEGT. V gave up 2 bases and J gave up 1 base, with 5 bases separating them. The CDR3 runs to 13 residues. The CDR3 sequence is CASSENSNTEAFF. The CDR3 DNA reads as TGTGCCAGCAGTGAAAACTCGAACACTGAAGCTTTCTTT.

The chain is built from TRBV5-1 and TRBJ2-7; D not certain. Germline V gene data show CDR1 as SGHRS and CDR2 as YFSETQ. The CDR3 covers 12 residues. V gave up 0 bases and J gave up 3 bases, with 4 bases separating them. CDR3 region: CASSLANYEQYF. The CDR3 nucleotides are TGCGCCAGCAGCTTGGCCAACTACGAGCAGTACTTC.

The gene calls are TRBV10-1 and TRBJ1-4, with 7 bases aligning to TRBD1. Germline V gene sequence: CDR1 WNHNN, CDR2 SYGVQD (reference sequence). This CDR3 is 13 amino acids long. V shed 4 bases, J shed 7 bases, and the junction held 3 bases outside the gene matches. The CDR3 region has the DNA TGCGCCAGCAGTGGGGACAGCTTTGAAAAACTGTTTTTT. It specifies CASSGDSFEKLFF.

The chain carries TRBV28 and TRBJ2-3; 9 nucleotides align to TRBD2. The germline V gene has CDR1 MDHEN and CDR2 SYDVKM. The junction had 9 bases not matched to a gene; V was cut back by 3 bases and J by 2 bases. This CDR3 has 17 amino acids. This chain's CDR3 is CASSFPNSGSFTDTQYF. Here the CDR3 DNA reads TGTGCCAGCAGTTTTCCGAATAGCGGGAGTTTCACAGATACGCAGTATTTT.

The chain joins TRBV7-2 to TRBJ2-2; 7 bases are a match to TRBD2. V shed 5 bases and J 5 bases; nucleotides not matched to a gene: 8. CDR1 and CDR2 (germline): SGHTA, FQGNSA. The CDR3 runs to 15 residues. The CDR3 region is CASSLRASGTGELFF. CDR3 coding DNA: TGTGCCAGCAGCCTCCGGGCTAGCGGTACCGGGGAGCTGTTTTTT.

The CDR3 nucleotides read TGTGCCAGCAGCCCTCGGGGACTAGCGGAAAGGAATGAGCAGTTCTTC. The encoded protein is CASSPRGLAERNEQFF. The chain uses TRBV7-2 and TRBJ2-1; 11 bases match TRBD2. Unmatched junction bases numbered 10, after V lost 5 bases and J lost 7 bases. The CDR3 is 16 amino acids. From germline, CDR1 is SGHTA and CDR2 FQGNSA.

The chain combines TRBV5-1 with TRBJ2-1; 7 bases agree with TRBD2. Germline CDR1 SGHRS, CDR2 YFSETQ. The CDR3 is 14 amino acids. V was pared by 3 bases and J by 4 bases, with 4 bases of the junction left unmatched. Here the CDR3 DNA reads TGCGCCAGCAGCTGGGAGGGACCATACAATGAGCAGTTCTTC. It specifies CASSWEGPYNEQFF.

This sequence joins TRBV12-5 and TRBJ2-1, with 7 nucleotides matching TRBD2. V shed 3 bases, J shed 0 bases, and the junction held 2 bases outside the gene matches. The CDR3 spans 15 residues. From germline, CDR1 is LGHNT and CDR2 FRNRAP. The CDR3 loop reads CASGFGGSSYNEQFF. For the CDR3, the DNA is TGTGCTAGTGGTTTCGGGGGGAGCTCCTACAATGAGCAGTTCTTC.

The chain joins TRBV24-1 to TRBJ1-3; D is ambiguous. Germline values: CDR1 KGHDR, CDR2 SFDVKD. This CDR3 comprises 12 residues. The germline V and J ends were trimmed by 5 bases and 4 bases, with 5 bases remaining between them. The CDR3 DNA reads TGTGCCACCAGTGCGCAGGGAAACACCATATATTTT. This translates into CATSAQGNTIYF.

This chain joins TRBV2 and TRBJ2-7, with a weak D call TRBD2 (5 bases). The CDR3 spans 14 residues. Looked up from germline, CDR1 is SNHLY and CDR2 is FYNNEI. V was shortened by 6 bases and J by 8 bases, with 20 bases between the two germline ends. The CDR3 region is CASSKAHGNVQQYF. The CDR3 nucleotides are TGTGCCAGCAGCAAGGCGCACGGGAACGTCCAGCAGTACTTC. The full variable domain, with the rest looked up from reference TRBV2 and TRBJ2-7, is EPEVTQTPSHQVTQMGQEVILRCVPISNHLYFYWYRQILGQKVEFLVSFYNNEISEKSEIFDDQFSVERPDGSNFTLKIRSTKLEDSAMYFCASSKAHGNVQQYFGPGTRLTVT.

The V gene is TRBV6-4, the J gene TRBJ2-3; tentatively, D is TRBD2 (5 bases). This CDR3 has 16 amino acids. Germline V CDR1 and CDR2: MRHNA, SNTAGT. Deletions cut 6 bases from V and 0 bases from J, with 16 bases between. CDR3 bases: TGTGCCAGCAGGCGGAATAGCGCCTCTAGCACAGATACGCAGTATTTT. This sequence encodes CASRRNSASSTDTQYF.

This clone was seen ten or more times. This chain connects TRBV7-9 to TRBJ2-1, with 9 bases fitting TRBD2. The V and J ends lost 8 bases and 7 bases, in that order; junction bases with no gene match: 9. This CDR3 is 14 amino acids long. Germline lookup yields CDR1 SEHNR and CDR2 FQNEAQ (reference sequence). The CDR3 DNA reads TGTGCCAGCGGCGGTAGCGGGAGTTGGAATGAGCAGTTCTTC. Its protein is CASGGSGSWNEQFF. The full variable domain, in which reference TRBV7-9 and TRBJ2-1 provide the parts outside the CDR3, is DTGVSQNPRHKITKRGQNVTFRCDPISEHNRLYWYRQTLGQGPEFLTYFQNEAQLEKSRLLSDRFSAERPKGSFSTLEIQRTEQGDSAMYLCASGGSGSWNEQFFGPGTRLTVL.

The rearrangement uses TRBV5-1 and TRBJ2-7, with D possibly matching TRBD1 (6 bases). Germline V lookup: CDR1 SGHRS, CDR2 YFSETQ. The V end lost 4 bases, the J end lost 5 bases, and 13 bases lay between the germline ends. This CDR3 comprises 13 residues. CDR3 in DNA: TGCGCCAGCAGCCGGAGGACAGCTCACGAGCAGTACTTC. Its protein product is CASSRRTAHEQYF.

The rearrangement links TRBV10-3 to TRBJ2-5; TRBD1 matches at 8 bases. Germline trimming cut 5 bases from V and 2 bases from J; bases unmatched to any gene: 7. This CDR3 contains 15 residues. CDR1 and CDR2 from the germline V gene are ENHRY and SYGVKD. The CDR3 sequence is CAISQGQGRQETQYF. The CDR3, as DNA: TGTGCCATCAGTCAAGGACAGGGCCGACAAGAGACCCAGTACTTC.